This TCR beta chain was found in a study of identical twins. The CDR3 is made up of 15 amino acids. V was cut by 1 base and J by 3 bases, with 12 bases left in between. CDR1 and CDR2 (germline): MNHEY, SMNVEV (reference sequence). Each CDR3 protein is one row after TCRdb ran MiXCR on the 5' RACE reads. The sample carries more than 1.5 million distinct CDR3 sequences, 32% recorded once. The rearrangement links TRBV27 to TRBJ1-2; D is undetermined. The clonotype was recovered from a newborn girl in good health. Sequencing was performed on cord blood. The CDR3 region is CASSLWAGHDYGYTF. CDR3 coding DNA: TGTGCCAGCAGTTTATGGGCGGGCCACGACTATGGCTACACCTTC.